Each of the 14 T cell receptor beta chains below was sequenced from the same sample in a study of blood T cell repertoires in COVID-19. Some clones are missing from TCRdb's copy, which holds only in-frame ones; the method was immunoSEQ multiplex PCR. The sample has 220,000 or so clones; approximately 82% are singletons. The material sequenced was peripheral blood. Every receptor here comes from an elderly woman with acute or convalescent COVID-19.

This chain's CDR3 is CASGRGVYEQYF. As DNA, the CDR3 is TGTGCCAGCGGGAGGGGTGTCTACGAGCAGTACTTC. The chain carries TRBV5-4 and TRBJ2-7; the match to TRBD2 covers 7 bases. The V gene end was trimmed by 7 bases and the J gene end by 3 bases; junction bases not matched to a gene: 4. The CDR3 has 12 residues. Germline V gene data show CDR1 as SGHNT and CDR2 as YYREEE (reference sequence).

The CDR3 protein is CASRTVSNYGYTF. The CDR3, as DNA: TGTGCCAGCCGGACAGTCTCTAACTATGGCTACACCTTC. The V and J genes are TRBV28 and TRBJ1-2; perhaps TRBD1 as D (6 bases). The CDR3 consists of 13 residues. Germline CDR1 and CDR2: MDHEN and SYDVKM. The germline V and J ends were trimmed by 8 bases and 0 bases, with 10 bases remaining between them.

The V call is TRBV6-4, the J call TRBJ1-3; D is uncertain. V was trimmed by 0 bases and J by 0 bases, leaving 9 bases between them. Germline V gene sequence: CDR1 MRHNA, CDR2 SNTAGT. The CDR3 runs 16 residues. CDR3 nucleotides: TGTGCCAGCAGTGACTCGGGCAGGCCCTCTGGAAACACCATATATTTT. It codes for CASSDSGRPSGNTIYF.

CDR3 sequence: CASRGQGNIGGELFF. CDR3 nucleotides: TGTGCCAGCAGGGGACAGGGGAATATCGGCGGGGAGCTGTTTTTT. V usage is TRBV6-5 and J usage is TRBJ2-2, with 10 positions matching TRBD1. The CDR3 length is 15 residues. CDR1 and CDR2 from the germline V gene are MNHEY and SVGAGI. Trimming took 6 bases from V and 7 from J; bases not matched to a gene: 8.

This chain links TRBV5-1 with TRBJ1-2; D is unresolved. CDR3 length: 14 amino acids. Germline V lookup: CDR1 SGHRS, CDR2 YFSETQ. Trimming removed 3 bases from V and 2 bases from J, with 11 bases in between. The CDR3 protein is CASSSDSRNYGYTF. CDR3 DNA: TGCGCCAGCAGCTCGGACTCAAGGAACTATGGCTACACCTTC.

The chain joins TRBV5-4 to TRBJ2-5, with TRBD2 matching 9 bases. CDR3 length: 15 residues. V was pared by 0 bases and J by 7 bases, with 7 bases of the junction left unmatched. Germline lookup yields CDR1 SGHNT and CDR2 YYREEE (reference sequence). CDR3 loop: CASSLALAGSGTQYF. The CDR3, as DNA: TGTGCCAGCAGCTTGGCGCTAGCGGGGAGTGGGACCCAGTACTTC.

The chain uses TRBV11-2 and TRBJ2-7; TRBD2 matches 13 bases. The CDR3 has 15 residues. With 5 bases clipped from V and 2 bases from J, the junction kept 3 bases outside the gene matches. CDR1 SGHAT and CDR2 FQNNGV come from the germline V gene. The CDR3 protein is CASSPGTSGAYEQYF. The CDR3 DNA is TGTGCCAGCAGCCCAGGGACTAGCGGGGCCTACGAGCAGTACTTC.

The V and J genes are TRBV5-1 and TRBJ2-3; 9 nucleotides line up with TRBD1. The ends lost 0 bases at V and 3 bases at J; junction bases unmatched: 5. Germline-derived CDR1 and CDR2 are SGHRS and YFSETQ. The CDR3 runs 16 residues. For the CDR3, the DNA is TGCGCCAGCAGCTTGGTCGGGACAGGGACTACAGATACGCAGTATTTT. Residues: CASSLVGTGTTDTQYF.

The genes are TRBV28 and TRBJ2-2, with 11 bases identical to TRBD1. The V segment lost 6 bases and the J segment 5 bases; nucleotides outside the gene matches: 8. This CDR3 has 16 residues. The germline CDR1 and CDR2 sequences are MDHEN and SYDVKM. CDR3 DNA sequence: TGTGCCAGCAGGTCGGACAGGGGGCCTAGAACCGGGGAGCTGTTTTTT. Encoded protein: CASRSDRGPRTGELFF.

This chain links TRBV18 with TRBJ1-5, with 8 positions matching TRBD1. The CDR3 consists of 13 residues. J was trimmed by 8 bases and V by 6 bases; bases with no gene match: 6. Germline lookup yields CDR1 KGHSH and CDR2 LQKENI. The CDR3 region is CASSYGQGKPQHF. As DNA, the CDR3 is TGTGCCAGCTCCTACGGACAGGGTAAGCCCCAGCATTTT.

The CDR3 DNA sequence: TGCAGTGCTAGTCCGCACCGCCTGACGGGTGGCTACACCTTC. This gives the protein CSASPHRLTGGYTF. V usage is TRBV20-1 and J usage is TRBJ1-2; D gene unclear. This CDR3 spans 14 amino acids. Trimming removed 3 bases from V and 7 bases from J, with 18 bases in between. Germline CDR1 reads DFQATT; CDR2 reads SNEGSKA (reference sequence).

V usage is TRBV7-3 and J usage is TRBJ2-2, with TRBD2 matching 10 bases. Unmatched junction bases numbered 4, after V lost 5 bases and J lost 1 base. This CDR3 is built from 16 residues. Germline CDR1 is SGHTA and CDR2 is FQGTGA. The CDR3 coding sequence is TGTGCCAGCAGCACCGGACTAGCGGTGAACACCGGGGAGCTGTTTTTT. This codes for CASSTGLAVNTGELFF. Looking up the rest from reference TRBV7-3 and TRBJ2-2 gives the full variable domain: GAGVSQTPSNKVTEKGKYVELRCDPISGHTALYWYRQSLGQGPEFLIYFQGTGAADDSGLPNDRFFAVRPEGSVSTLKIQRTERGDSAVYLCASSTGLAVNTGELFFGEGSRLTVL.

This chain connects TRBV2 to TRBJ1-5; D is uncertain. The ends were cut back, 6 bases at V and 1 base at J, with 10 bases in the middle. The CDR3 has 14 amino acids. The germline V gene encodes CDR1 SNHLY and CDR2 FYNNEI. The CDR3 region is CASRSLLSNQPQHF. CDR3 in DNA: TGTGCCAGCAGGTCCCTCCTGAGCAATCAGCCCCAGCATTTT.

The chain carries TRBV4-3 and TRBJ1-2; D is possibly TRBD1 (5 bases). Trimming left V 0 bases short and J 2 bases short, with 13 bases between. This CDR3 region has 16 residues. The V gene's germline CDR1 is LGHNA and CDR2 YSLEER. The CDR3 is CASSQDLDRRNYGYTF. CDR3 DNA sequence: TGCGCCAGCAGCCAAGATTTAGACAGAAGAAACTATGGCTACACCTTC.